One sample yielded the 4 T cell receptor beta chains listed below, sequenced in a study of cytomegalovirus exposure and HLA in healthy donors (dated by TCRdb to the late 2010s). The method was the immunoSEQ multiplex PCR assay. A mixture of 60 forward primers for TCR Vbeta segments and 13 reverse primers for TCR Jbeta segments was used in the multiplex PCR. TCRdb limited this immuneACCESS table to in-frame rearrangements with V and J called. A share of clones is missing; checked studies link under half to unresolved V genes, and the rest is unexplained. The sample table shows approximately 270,000 clones, and approximately 80% are seen once. Around 0.33% of the sample goes to the ten largest clones. Sequencing input: PBMCs. The receptors were gathered from a girl aged 2-10 years in good health and CMV-seronegative.

The chain uses TRBV5-4 and TRBJ1-2; D not certain. V was pared by 3 bases and J by 5 bases, with 14 bases between. The germline V gene has CDR1 SGHNT and CDR2 YYREEE (reference sequence). The CDR3 totals 14 residues. The CDR3 loop reads CASSSRLAQYGYTF. CDR3 sequence (DNA): TGTGCCAGCAGCTCACGTCTAGCTCAATATGGCTACACCTTC.

The rearrangement links TRBV28 to TRBJ2-1, with 9 nucleotides matching TRBD2. Losses at the gene ends were 1 base for V and 10 bases for J; bases not matched to a gene: 5. Germline CDR1 MDHEN, CDR2 SYDVKM. The CDR3 totals 14 residues. The chain's CDR3 is CASSLLRGGGEQFF. DNA of the CDR3: TGTGCCAGCAGTTTATTGCGGGGGGGAGGAGAGCAGTTCTTC. The full variable domain, with the rest looked up from reference TRBV28 and TRBJ2-1, is DVKVTQSSRYLVKRTGEKVFLECVQDMDHENMFWYRQDPGLGLRLIYFSYDVKMKEKGDIPEGYSVSREKKERFSLILESASTNQTSMYLCASSLLRGGGEQFFGPGTRLTVL.

This clone has more than one count but fewer than ten. The V and J genes are TRBV5-1 and TRBJ2-7, with 13 nucleotides matching TRBD2. Trimming removed 4 bases from V and 3 bases from J; junction bases left unmatched: 7. Germline CDR1 SGHRS, CDR2 YFSETQ. The CDR3 sequence is 16 residues long. This CDR3 is CASSPGTSGILYEQYF. The DNA for the CDR3 is TGCGCCAGCAGCCCAGGGACTAGCGGGATCCTCTACGAGCAGTACTTC.

The J gene is TRBJ2-7, the V gene TRBV6-5, with TRBD2 as a possible D gene (5 bases). The CDR3 is made up of 14 amino acids. Germline V CDR1 and CDR2: MNHEY, SVGAGI. The V end was cut by 0 bases, the J end by 1 base, with 7 bases between. Here the CDR3 reads CASSYSRGSYEQYF. Written as DNA, the CDR3 is TGTGCCAGCAGTTACTCCCGCGGGTCCTACGAGCAGTACTTC.